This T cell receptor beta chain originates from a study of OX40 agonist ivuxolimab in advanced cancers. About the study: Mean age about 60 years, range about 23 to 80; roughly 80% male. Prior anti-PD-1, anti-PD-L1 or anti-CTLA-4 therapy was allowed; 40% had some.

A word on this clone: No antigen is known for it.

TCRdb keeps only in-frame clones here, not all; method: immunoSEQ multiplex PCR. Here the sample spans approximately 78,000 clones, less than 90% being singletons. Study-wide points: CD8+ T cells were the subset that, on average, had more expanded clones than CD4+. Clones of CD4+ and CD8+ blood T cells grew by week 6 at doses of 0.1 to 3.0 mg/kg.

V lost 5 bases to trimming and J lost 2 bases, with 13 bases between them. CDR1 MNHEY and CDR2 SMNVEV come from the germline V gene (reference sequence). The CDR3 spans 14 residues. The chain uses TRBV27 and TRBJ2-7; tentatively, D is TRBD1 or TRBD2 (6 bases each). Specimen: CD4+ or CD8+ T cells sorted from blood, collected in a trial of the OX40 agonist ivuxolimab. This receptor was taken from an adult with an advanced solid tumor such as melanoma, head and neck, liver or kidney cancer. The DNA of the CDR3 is TGTGCCAGCAGTCCGAGGGGGGTACCCTACGAGCAGTACTTC. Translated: CASSPRGVPYEQYF.